This TCR beta chain came from a study of blood T cell repertoires in COVID-19. Overall study context: COVID-19 samples, acute and convalescent, were from the United States, Italy and Spain. PBMCs, B-cell-depleted T cells, or T cells provided the cDNA or gDNA that made up the material.

Original data processing: Researchers report that nucleated cell counts were estimated from reference gene primer amplification. Only in-frame clones appear in the TCRdb table, and some are missing; sequencing was by immunoSEQ multiplex PCR. V and J calls and clone size are given by that table; D and trimming were obtained from the DNA. The sample lists approximately 72,000 clones, 85% occurring once. In germline, CDR1 is SNHLY, CDR2 FYNNEI. The CDR3 is made up of 14 amino acids. The V end was cut by 4 bases, the J end by 1 base, with 8 bases between. The receptor was isolated from a woman older than 75 with active or convalescent COVID-19. The sample taken for sequencing was peripheral blood. The chain couples TRBV2 to TRBJ1-5, with D tentatively TRBD1 (5 bases). This chain's CDR3 is CASSAGVSNQPQHF. CDR3 bases: TGTGCCAGCAGTGCGGGGGTCAGCAATCAGCCCCAGCATTTT.